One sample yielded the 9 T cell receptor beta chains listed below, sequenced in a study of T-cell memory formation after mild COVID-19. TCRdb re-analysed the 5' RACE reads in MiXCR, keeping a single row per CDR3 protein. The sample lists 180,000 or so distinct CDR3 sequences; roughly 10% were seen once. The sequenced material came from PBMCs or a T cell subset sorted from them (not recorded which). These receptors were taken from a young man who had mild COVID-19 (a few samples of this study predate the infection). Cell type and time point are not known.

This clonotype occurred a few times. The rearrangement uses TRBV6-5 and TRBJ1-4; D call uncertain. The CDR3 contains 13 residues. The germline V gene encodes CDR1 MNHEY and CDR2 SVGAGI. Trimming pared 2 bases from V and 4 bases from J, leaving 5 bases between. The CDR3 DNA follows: TGTGCCAGCAGTTACGGGAGTAATGAAAAACTGTTTTTT. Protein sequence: CASSYGSNEKLFF.

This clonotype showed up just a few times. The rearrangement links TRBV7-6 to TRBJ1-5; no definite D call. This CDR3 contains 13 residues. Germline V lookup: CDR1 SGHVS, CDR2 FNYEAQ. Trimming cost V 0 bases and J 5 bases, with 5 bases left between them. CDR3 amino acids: CASSLAWDQPQHF. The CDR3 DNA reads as TGTGCCAGCAGCTTAGCATGGGATCAGCCCCAGCATTTT.

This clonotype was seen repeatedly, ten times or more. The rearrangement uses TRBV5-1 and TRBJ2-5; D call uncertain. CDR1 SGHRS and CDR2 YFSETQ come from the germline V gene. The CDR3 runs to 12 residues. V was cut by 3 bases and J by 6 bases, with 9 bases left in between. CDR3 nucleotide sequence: TGCGCCAGCAGCTACAGTGAACAGACCCAGTACTTC. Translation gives CASSYSEQTQYF.

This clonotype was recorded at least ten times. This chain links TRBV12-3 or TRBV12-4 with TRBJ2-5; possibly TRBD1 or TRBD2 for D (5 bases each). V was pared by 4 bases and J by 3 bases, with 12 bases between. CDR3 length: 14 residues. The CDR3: CASSSNGAKETQYF. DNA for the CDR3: TGTGCCAGCAGTTCAAACGGGGCCAAAGAGACCCAGTACTTC.

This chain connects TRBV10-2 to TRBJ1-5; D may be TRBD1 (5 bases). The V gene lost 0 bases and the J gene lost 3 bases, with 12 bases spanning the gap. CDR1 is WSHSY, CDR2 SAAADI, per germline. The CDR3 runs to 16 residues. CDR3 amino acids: CASSESLRGVNQPQHF. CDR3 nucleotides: TGCGCCAGCAGTGAGTCACTTCGGGGGGTCAATCAGCCCCAGCATTTT.

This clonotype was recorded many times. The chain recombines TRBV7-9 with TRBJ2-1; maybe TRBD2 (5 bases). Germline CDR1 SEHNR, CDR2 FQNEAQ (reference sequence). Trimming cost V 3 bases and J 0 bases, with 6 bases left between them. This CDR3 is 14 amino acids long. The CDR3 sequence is CASSLDFSYNEQFF. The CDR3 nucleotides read TGTGCCAGCAGCTTGGACTTCTCCTACAATGAGCAGTTCTTC.

In DNA, the CDR3 is TGCAGTGCTAGAGATTACAGGGAAGGCAATCAGCCCCAGCATTTT. Translated, it gives CSARDYREGNQPQHF. The gene calls are TRBV20-1 and TRBJ1-5; maybe TRBD1 (6 bases). The V and J ends lost 0 bases and 2 bases respectively, with 11 bases between them. This CDR3 is 15 amino acids long. Germline CDR1 and CDR2: DFQATT and SNEGSKA (reference sequence).

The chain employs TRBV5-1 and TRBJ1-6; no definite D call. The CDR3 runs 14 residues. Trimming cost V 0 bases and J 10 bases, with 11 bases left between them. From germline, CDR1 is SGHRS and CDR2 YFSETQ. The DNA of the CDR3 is TGCGCCAGCAGCTTGGGGGGAGAGGTGTCACCCCTCCACTTT. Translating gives CASSLGGEVSPLHF.

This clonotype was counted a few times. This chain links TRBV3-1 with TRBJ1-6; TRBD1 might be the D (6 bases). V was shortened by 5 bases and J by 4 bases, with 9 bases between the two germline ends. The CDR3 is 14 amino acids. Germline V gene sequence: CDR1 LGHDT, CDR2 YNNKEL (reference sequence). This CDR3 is CASSYGQYNSPLHF. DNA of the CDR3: TGTGCCAGCAGCTACGGACAGTATAATTCACCCCTCCACTTT.